This TCR beta chain emerged from a study of cytomegalovirus exposure and HLA in healthy donors. The wider study: Genotyping of about 400 donors showed that approximately 83% belonged to the Caucasian-associated ancestry cluster.

Germline-derived CDR1 and CDR2 are SGHKS and YYEKEE (reference sequence). Trimming left V 0 bases short and J 0 bases short, with 10 bases between. The CDR3 has 16 residues. Overall study results and limits: An apparent linkage of common viral pathogens to several of the most significant clusters emerged in a later analysis. Later analysis identified a missense DCLRE1C variant that was linked to TCR beta V- and J-gene trimming. Later findings reportedly placed an Asian-associated ancestry cluster below the roughly 670-donor mean for N-insertions.

Primers included in the PCR were 60 Vbeta and 13 Jbeta primers. Some clones are missing from TCRdb's copy, which holds only in-frame ones; the method was immunoSEQ multiplex PCR. The repertoire holds 150,000 to 200,000 clones, with 77% as singletons. There are a few counts of this clone. Its antigen is unknown. The sequenced material came from PBMCs. J is TRBJ1-3 and V is TRBV5-5, with D possibly TRBD1 on 6 matching bases. This clonotype was obtained from a woman aged 40-49 years in good health and CMV-seropositive. The CDR3 here is CASSLEAGVSGNTIYF. The CDR3 coding sequence is TGTGCCAGCAGCTTGGAGGCAGGGGTCTCTGGAAACACCATATATTTT.